Listed here are 7 T cell receptor beta chains from one sample, sequenced in a study of identical twins. Each CDR3 protein is one row after TCRdb ran MiXCR on the 5' RACE reads. This sample has around 1.7 million distinct CDR3 sequences; less than 35% occur once, and the top ten carry 0.27%. Input material: cord blood. These receptors all come from a newborn girl in good health.

This rearrangement joins TRBV10-3 to TRBJ1-1; 11 positions match TRBD1. Per the germline V gene, CDR1 is ENHRY and CDR2 is SYGVKD. V lost 3 bases to trimming and J lost 10 bases; unmatched junction nucleotides: 4. The CDR3 contains 13 residues. The CDR3 bases are TGTGCCATCAGTGAAGGACAGGGGGCAAGAGCTTTCTTT. Protein product: CAISEGQGARAFF.

This clonotype was counted only a few times. The gene calls are TRBV20-1 and TRBJ1-6, with unresolved D. This CDR3 region has 13 residues. Germline V gene lookup returns CDR1 DFQATT and CDR2 SNEGSKA (reference sequence). The V and J ends lost 2 bases and 8 bases respectively, with 10 bases between them. The CDR3 DNA reads TGCAGTGCTAGAACCGTGATAGATTCACCCCTCCACTTT. This codes for CSARTVIDSPLHF.

This clonotype was counted a few times. This chain uses TRBV5-1 with TRBJ2-3; perhaps TRBD2 as D (6 bases). Germline V CDR1 and CDR2: SGHRS, YFSETQ. This CDR3 spans 15 amino acids. The V end lost 4 bases, the J end lost 1 base, and 13 bases lay between the germline ends. In nucleotides, the CDR3 is TGCGCCAGCAGCCCCGAGGGACTCCGCACAGATACGCAGTATTTT. Translated: CASSPEGLRTDTQYF.

In its sample, this clonotype was seen a few times. The chain employs TRBV15 and TRBJ1-1; D ambiguous. Germline CDR1 reads LNHNV; CDR2 reads YYDKDF (reference sequence). Trimming took off 0 bases at V and 2 bases at J, with 10 bases between the two ends. The CDR3 has 15 residues. The CDR3: CATSRDETNNTEAFF. The CDR3 nucleotides read TGTGCCACCAGCAGAGATGAGACGAACAACACTGAAGCTTTCTTT.

This clonotype was observed a handful of times. The J gene is TRBJ2-3, the V gene TRBV3-1; TRBD2 matches at 11 bases. The V segment lost 4 bases and the J segment 3 bases; nucleotides outside the gene matches: 6. The CDR3 is 16 amino acids. CDR1 LGHDT and CDR2 YNNKEL come from the germline V gene (reference sequence). CDR3: CASSRTSGRWTDTQYF. The CDR3 DNA reads as TGTGCCAGCAGCCGAACTAGCGGGAGATGGACAGATACGCAGTATTTT.

This clonotype has just a few counts. This rearrangement joins TRBV29-1 to TRBJ1-2; D is ambiguous. CDR3 size: 12 residues. The V end lost 7 bases, the J end lost 4 bases, and 13 bases lay between the germline ends. Germline loops: CDR1 SQVTM, CDR2 ANQGSEA. The CDR3 DNA reads TGCAGCGCTGTCCCGGTTAGCTATGGCTACACCTTC. It codes for CSAVPVSYGYTF.

In this sample, this clonotype turned up a few times. This chain connects TRBV20-1 to TRBJ2-7; TRBD2 matches 12 bases. The germline V gene has CDR1 DFQATT and CDR2 SNEGSKA (reference sequence). The CDR3 runs to 14 residues. Trimming took 6 bases from V and 3 from J; bases not matched to a gene: 6. The CDR3 is CSAQLAGGIYEQYF. CDR3 nucleotides: TGCAGTGCCCAACTAGCGGGGGGAATCTACGAGCAGTACTTC.